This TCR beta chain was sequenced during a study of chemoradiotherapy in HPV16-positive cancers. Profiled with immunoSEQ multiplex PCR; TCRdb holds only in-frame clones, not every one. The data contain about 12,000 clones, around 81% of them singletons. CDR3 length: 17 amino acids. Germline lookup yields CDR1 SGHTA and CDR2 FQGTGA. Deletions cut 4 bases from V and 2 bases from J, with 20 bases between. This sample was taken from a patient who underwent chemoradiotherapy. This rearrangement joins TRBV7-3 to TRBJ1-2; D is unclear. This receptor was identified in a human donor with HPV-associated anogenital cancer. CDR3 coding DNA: TGTGCCAGCAGCTCCGGTGGGTCAGGAGATCCCAACTATGGCTACACCTTC. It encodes CASSSGGSGDPNYGYTF.